A single sample is the source of the 15 T cell receptor beta chains below, sequenced in a study of shared clonotypes between healthy human individuals. Sequencing used immunoSEQ multiplex PCR; TCRdb keeps in-frame clones, though not all of them. Among 2,500,000 or so clones listed, around 90% were seen once. The specimen was naive CD4+ T cells sorted from blood. Stated subset: CD45RA+ positively selected. Receptors originate from a man aged 18 to 30 in good health.

With respect to this clone: Additional DNA sequences in this sample encode the identical CDR3. V gene TRBV5-1 combines with J gene TRBJ2-5, with D possibly matching TRBD1 (5 bases). CDR3 size: 13 residues. V was pared by 3 bases and J by 4 bases, with 10 bases between. Germline CDR1 is SGHRS and CDR2 is YFSETQ. The chain's CDR3 is CASSSLQGETQYF. The CDR3 DNA sequence: TGCGCCAGCAGCTCCCTCCAGGGAGAGACCCAGTACTTC.

Turning to this clone: At one boundary the junction diverges from the germline segment, which might be a read error. This specimen includes other DNA sequences encoding the same CDR3. The chain uses TRBV9 and TRBJ1-1; possibly TRBD1 for D (6 bases). Germline assignment: CDR1 SGDLS and CDR2 YYNGEE. CDR3 length: 16 residues. CDR3 bases: TGCGCCAGCAGCGTAAGGGGCGGGGGCACGGACACTGAAGCTTTCTTT. Amino acid sequence: CASSVRGGGTDTEAFF.

The rearrangement uses TRBV14 and TRBJ2-1; TRBD1 or TRBD2 may be the D gene (5 bases each). This CDR3 spans 16 amino acids. V lost 4 bases, J lost 7 bases, and 20 bases lay in between. Germline lookup yields CDR1 SGHDN and CDR2 FVKESK. CDR3 residues: CASSRQGTVWRNEQFF. The DNA for the CDR3 is TGTGCCAGCAGCCGACAAGGGACGGTCTGGAGAAATGAGCAGTTCTTC. Full variable domain (missing parts from reference TRBV14 and TRBJ2-1): EAGVTQFPSHSVIEKGQTVTLRCDPISGHDNLYWYRRVMGKEIKFLLHFVKESKQDESGMPNNRFLAERTGGTYSTLKVQPAELEDSGVYFCASSRQGTVWRNEQFFGPGTRLTVL.

This clone was found once. The chain employs TRBV18 and TRBJ1-3, with D possibly TRBD1 on 6 matching bases. Germline V gene data show CDR1 as KGHSH and CDR2 as LQKENI. CDR3 size: 16 residues. Trimming took 0 bases from V and 4 from J, leaving 13 bases between them. The CDR3 reads CASSPPSTGGGNTIYF. DNA of the CDR3: TGTGCCAGCTCACCACCGTCGACAGGCGGAGGAAACACCATATATTTT.

The rearrangement uses TRBV5-4 and TRBJ2-3; unclear D gene. Germline CDR1 SGHNT, CDR2 YYREEE (reference sequence). Trimming pared 4 bases from V and 2 bases from J, leaving 8 bases between. This CDR3 contains 13 residues. The CDR3 region is CASSPPATDTQYF. The CDR3 region has the DNA TGTGCCAGCAGCCCCCCGGCCACAGATACGCAGTATTTT.

As concerns this clone: The sample holds other DNA sequences that translate to the same CDR3. V and J are TRBV19 and TRBJ1-5; D might be TRBD1 (5 bases). CDR3 length equals 14 residues. Per the germline V gene, CDR1 is LNHDA and CDR2 is SQIVND (reference sequence). V lost 6 bases to trimming and J lost 2 bases, with 11 bases between them. The CDR3 is CASSRGGGNQPQHF. Here the CDR3 DNA reads TGTGCCAGTAGCCGAGGAGGGGGCAATCAGCCCCAGCATTTT.

This chain links TRBV2 with TRBJ2-3; 10 nucleotides line up with TRBD2. Germline V gene sequence: CDR1 SNHLY, CDR2 FYNNEI. Trimming removed 7 bases from V and 5 bases from J; junction bases left unmatched: 12. This CDR3 contains 16 residues. The CDR3 nucleotides are TGTGCCAGCACCGGCGGGCTAGCGGGGGCGGTAGATACGCAGTATTTT. It codes for CASTGGLAGAVDTQYF.

This chain connects TRBV5-6 to TRBJ1-4; D ambiguous. Germline V lookup: CDR1 SGHDT, CDR2 YYEEEE. V was pared by 0 bases and J by 12 bases, with 18 bases between. This CDR3 is 15 amino acids long. The chain's CDR3 is CASSLAGRRSEELFF. In DNA, the CDR3 is TGTGCCAGCAGCTTGGCCGGACGGCGATCGGAGGAACTGTTTTTT.

The chain carries TRBV7-9 and TRBJ2-2; 8 nucleotides agree with TRBD1. CDR3 size: 15 residues. Per germline, CDR1 SEHNR and CDR2 FQNEAQ (reference sequence). J gave up 4 bases and V 5 bases, and 6 bases lay outside the gene matches. CDR3 in amino acids: CASSHTDRGTGELFF. Here the CDR3 DNA reads TGTGCCAGCAGCCACACCGACAGGGGCACCGGGGAGCTGTTTTTT.

The chain links TRBV6-1 to TRBJ1-2, with D maybe TRBD1 (6 bases). Germline-derived CDR1 and CDR2 are MNHNS and SASEGT. This CDR3 spans 17 amino acids. Trimming shortened V by 0 bases and J by 3 bases, and 17 bases separated the two germline ends. CDR3 nucleotide sequence: TGTGCCAGCAGTGAAGCGCTGACAGGACCTTTATACTATGGCTACACCTTC. Residues: CASSEALTGPLYYGYTF.

The chain uses TRBV19 and TRBJ1-5, with D perhaps matching TRBD1 (6 bases). Germline lookup yields CDR1 LNHDA and CDR2 SQIVND (reference sequence). This CDR3 is 14 amino acids long. V was clipped by 7 bases and J by 1 base, with 11 bases between them. The CDR3 reads CASKGGPSNQPQHF. CDR3 coding DNA: TGTGCCAGTAAGGGGGGGCCGAGCAATCAGCCCCAGCATTTT.

V is TRBV6-1 and J is TRBJ2-7; TRBD1 is a possible D gene (5 bases). The CDR3 is made up of 13 amino acids. The germline V and J ends were trimmed by 4 bases and 6 bases, with 13 bases remaining between them. CDR1 MNHNS and CDR2 SASEGT come from the germline V gene. The CDR3 sequence: CASSVAGRSEQYF. For the CDR3, the DNA is TGTGCCAGCAGTGTGGCAGGGCGAAGCGAGCAGTACTTC.

Regarding this clone: The sample contains more than one DNA sequence encoding this CDR3. This rearrangement joins TRBV5-1 to TRBJ2-1, with 14 positions matching TRBD2. The junction had 2 bases not matched to a gene; V was cut back by 0 bases and J by 6 bases. The CDR3 extends over 16 amino acids. Germline CDR1 is SGHRS and CDR2 is YFSETQ. Here the CDR3 reads CASSLAGLAGGNEQFF. For the CDR3, the DNA is TGCGCCAGCAGCTTGGCAGGACTAGCGGGAGGCAATGAGCAGTTCTTC.

The chain combines TRBV6-1 with TRBJ1-1; 8 nucleotides agree with TRBD1. V gave up 7 bases and J gave up 2 bases; unmatched junction bases: 6. Germline V lookup: CDR1 MNHNS, CDR2 SASEGT. The CDR3 runs 14 residues. As DNA, the CDR3 is TGTGCCAGCAAGTGGACAGGGTCAAACACTGAAGCTTTCTTT. It is translated as CASKWTGSNTEAFF.

J is TRBJ2-7 and V is TRBV28; 7 nucleotides match TRBD2. Losses at the gene ends were 8 bases for V and 0 bases for J; bases not matched to a gene: 7. This CDR3 spans 14 amino acids. The V gene's germline CDR1 is MDHEN and CDR2 SYDVKM. The CDR3 DNA sequence: TGTGCCAGCGGGAGGGCCTTCAGCTCCTACGAGCAGTACTTC. It encodes CASGRAFSSYEQYF.